This T cell receptor (beta chain) was sequenced in a study of T cells after posttransplantation cyclophosphamide. The study, taken as a whole, reports: Skin or GI-infiltrating T cells shared few TRB sequences with blood. After PTCy, TRB diversity resembled that of CNI/methotrexate controls. Later blood repertoires were often dominated by clones from the donor CD8+ memory compartment.

Trimming removed 6 bases from V and 4 bases from J; junction bases left unmatched: 10. CDR3 length: 16 amino acids. The germline V gene encodes CDR1 SQVTM and CDR2 ANQGSEA. On the day of bone marrow donation, the related graft donor provided peripheral blood. The data were produced by immunoSEQ multiplex PCR, yet TCRdb's version contains in-frame clones alone and is incomplete. The sample was found to contain 45,000 to 55,000 clones, and every one recurs. This clone was seen at least ten times. Its antigen remains unidentified. This clonotype was sampled from a man between 35 and 55 years old in good health, CMV-negative, and a related stem cell transplant donor. The specimen sequenced was PBMCs. V is TRBV29-1 and J is TRBJ2-6; 9 bases map to TRBD1. The CDR3 reads CSVLPGQGTGANVLTF. The CDR3, as DNA: TGCAGCGTCCTACCGGGACAGGGAACCGGGGCCAACGTCCTGACTTTC.